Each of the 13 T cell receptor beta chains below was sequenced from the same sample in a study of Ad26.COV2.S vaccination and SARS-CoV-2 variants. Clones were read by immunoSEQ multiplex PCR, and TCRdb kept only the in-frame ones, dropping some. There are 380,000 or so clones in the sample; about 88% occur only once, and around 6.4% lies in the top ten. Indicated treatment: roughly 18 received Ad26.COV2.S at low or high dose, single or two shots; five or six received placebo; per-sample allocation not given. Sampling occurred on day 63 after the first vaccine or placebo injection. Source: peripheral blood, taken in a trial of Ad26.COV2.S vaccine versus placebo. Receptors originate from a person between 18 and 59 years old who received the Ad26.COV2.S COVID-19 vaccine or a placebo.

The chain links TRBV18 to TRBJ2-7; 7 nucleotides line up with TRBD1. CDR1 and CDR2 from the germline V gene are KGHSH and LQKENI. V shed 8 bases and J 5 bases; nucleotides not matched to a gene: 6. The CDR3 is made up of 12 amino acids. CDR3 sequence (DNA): TGTGCCAGCACGCAACAGGGGAACGAGCAGTACTTC. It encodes CASTQQGNEQYF.

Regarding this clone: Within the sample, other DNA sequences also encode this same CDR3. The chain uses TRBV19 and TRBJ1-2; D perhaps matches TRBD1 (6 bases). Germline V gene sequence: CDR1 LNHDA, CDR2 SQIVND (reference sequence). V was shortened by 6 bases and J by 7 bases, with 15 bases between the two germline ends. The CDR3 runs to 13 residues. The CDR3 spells CASSPGGRGGYTF. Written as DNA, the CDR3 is TGTGCCAGTAGCCCCGGGGGGCGGGGTGGCTACACCTTC. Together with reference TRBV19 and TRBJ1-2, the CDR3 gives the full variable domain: DGGITQSPKYLFRKEGQNVTLSCEQNLNHDAMYWYRQDPGQGLRLIYYSQIVNDFQKGDIAEGYSVSREKKESFPLTVTSAQKNPTAFYLCASSPGGRGGYTFGSGTRLTVV.

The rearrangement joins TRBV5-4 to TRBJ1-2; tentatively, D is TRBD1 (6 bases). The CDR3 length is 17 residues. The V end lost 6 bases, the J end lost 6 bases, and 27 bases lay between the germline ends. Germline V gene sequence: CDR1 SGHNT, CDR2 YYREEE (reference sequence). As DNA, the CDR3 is TGTGCCAGCAACCTGCTGGGGGCATCAAGAGTCCCGAATGGCTACACCTTC. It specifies CASNLLGASRVPNGYTF. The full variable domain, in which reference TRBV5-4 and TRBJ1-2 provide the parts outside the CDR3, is ETGVTQSPTHLIKTRGQQVTLRCSSQSGHNTVSWYQQALGQGPQFIFQYYREEENGRGNFPPRFSGLQFPNYSSELNVNALELDDSALYLCASNLLGASRVPNGYTFGSGTRLTVV.

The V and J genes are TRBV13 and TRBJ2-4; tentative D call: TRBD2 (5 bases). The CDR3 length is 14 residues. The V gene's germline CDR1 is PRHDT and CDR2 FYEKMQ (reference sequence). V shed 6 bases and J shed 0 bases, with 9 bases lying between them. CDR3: CASRERLAKNIQYF. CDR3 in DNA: TGTGCCAGCAGGGAGCGGTTAGCCAAAAACATTCAGTACTTC.

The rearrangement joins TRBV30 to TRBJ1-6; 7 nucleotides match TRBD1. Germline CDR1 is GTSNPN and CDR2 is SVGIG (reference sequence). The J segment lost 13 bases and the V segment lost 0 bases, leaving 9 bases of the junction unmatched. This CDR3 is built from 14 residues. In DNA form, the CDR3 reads TGTGCCTGGAGTGTCGGACAGGTGGTTTCCCCCCTCCACTTT. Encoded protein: CAWSVGQVVSPLHF.

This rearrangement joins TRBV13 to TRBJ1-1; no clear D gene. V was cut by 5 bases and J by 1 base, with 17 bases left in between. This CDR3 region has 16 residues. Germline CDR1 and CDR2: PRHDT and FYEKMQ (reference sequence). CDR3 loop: CASSPNPGIKNTEAFF. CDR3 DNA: TGTGCCAGCAGCCCTAACCCGGGCATAAAGAACACTGAAGCTTTCTTT.

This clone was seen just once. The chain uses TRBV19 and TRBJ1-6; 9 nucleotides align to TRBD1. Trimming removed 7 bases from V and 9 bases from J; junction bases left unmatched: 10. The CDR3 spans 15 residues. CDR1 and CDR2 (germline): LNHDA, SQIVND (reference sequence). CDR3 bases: TGTGCCAGTACCCATACCGGGACAGGGATTTCACCCCTCCACTTT. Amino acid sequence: CASTHTGTGISPLHF.

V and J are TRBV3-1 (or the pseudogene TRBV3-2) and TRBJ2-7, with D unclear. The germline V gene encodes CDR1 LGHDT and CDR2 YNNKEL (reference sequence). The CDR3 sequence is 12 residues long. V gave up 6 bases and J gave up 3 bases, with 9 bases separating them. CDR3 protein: CASRTRDYEQYF. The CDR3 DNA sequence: TGTGCCAGCAGGACCAGAGACTACGAGCAGTACTTC.

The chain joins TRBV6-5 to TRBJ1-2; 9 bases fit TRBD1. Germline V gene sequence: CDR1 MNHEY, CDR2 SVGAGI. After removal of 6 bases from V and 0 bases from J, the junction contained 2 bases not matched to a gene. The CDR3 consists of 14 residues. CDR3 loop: CASRGQGPNYGYTF. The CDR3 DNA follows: TGTGCCAGCAGGGGACAGGGTCCTAACTATGGCTACACCTTC.

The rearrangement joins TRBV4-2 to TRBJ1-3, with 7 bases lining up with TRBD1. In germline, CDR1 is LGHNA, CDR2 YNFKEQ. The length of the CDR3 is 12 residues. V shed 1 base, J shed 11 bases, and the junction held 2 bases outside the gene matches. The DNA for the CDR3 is TGTGCCAGCAGCCAAGGAGGGGGCCCCATATATTTT. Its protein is CASSQGGGPIYF.

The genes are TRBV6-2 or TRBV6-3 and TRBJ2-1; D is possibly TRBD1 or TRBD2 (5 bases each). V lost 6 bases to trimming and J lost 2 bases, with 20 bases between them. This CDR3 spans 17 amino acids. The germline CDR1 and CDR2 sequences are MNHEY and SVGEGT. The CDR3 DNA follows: TGTGCCAGCAGCCTGGGCTTACGGGGCCTCACCTACAATGAGCAGTTCTTC. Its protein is CASSLGLRGLTYNEQFF.

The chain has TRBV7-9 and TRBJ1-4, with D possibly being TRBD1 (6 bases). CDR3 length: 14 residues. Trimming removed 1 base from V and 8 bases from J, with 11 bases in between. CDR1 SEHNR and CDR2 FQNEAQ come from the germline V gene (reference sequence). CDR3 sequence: CASSLVGTHEKLFF. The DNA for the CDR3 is TGTGCCAGCAGCTTAGTAGGGACACACGAAAAACTGTTTTTT. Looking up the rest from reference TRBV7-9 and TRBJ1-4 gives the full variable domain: DTGVSQNPRHKITKRGQNVTFRCDPISEHNRLYWYRQTLGQGPEFLTYFQNEAQLEKSRLLSDRFSAERPKGSFSTLEIQRTEQGDSAMYLCASSLVGTHEKLFFGSGTQLSVL.

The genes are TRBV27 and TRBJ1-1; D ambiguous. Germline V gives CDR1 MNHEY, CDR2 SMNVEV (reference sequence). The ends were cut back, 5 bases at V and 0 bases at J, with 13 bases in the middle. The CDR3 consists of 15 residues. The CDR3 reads CASSPLEPMNTEAFF. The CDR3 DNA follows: TGTGCCAGCAGTCCCCTCGAGCCTATGAACACTGAAGCTTTCTTT.